The TCR beta chain under discussion was sequenced for a study of blood T cells in healthy people across ages (dated by TCRdb to about 2015). In the study overall: In model experiments, template switching captured roughly one uniquely barcoded TCR beta cDNA molecule for every two T cells. To avoid experimental bias, donors of different ages were distributed randomly across sequencing lanes. The study measured age-related changes in TCR beta repertoire diversity using deep sequencing normalized with unique cDNA molecular identifiers. The donors were split into four age groups: young (average roughly 15 years), middle-aged (about 40), aged (roughly 65) and long-lived (about 82). The study analyzed two additional independent replicas of 1 million unique cDNA reads from the same blood draw for two donors, one aged 18 to 29 and one aged 80 or older. Paper-wide results and their limitations: Since profiling was done on bulk unsorted PBMCs, naive and antigen-experienced compartments could not be conclusively compared. Donor CMV infection status was unknown, potentially confounding age-related changes in expanded clonotypes. There was a strong correlation between observed TCR beta diversity and the percentage of naive T cells measured by flow cytometry. Compared with the aged group, the long-lived group had more naive CD4+ T cells, fewer expanded clones and increased TCR diversity, a pattern suggesting age selection. Observed TCR beta diversity per million T cells fell roughly linearly with age, and a significant reduction was already apparent by age around 44. Estimates of total diversity based on one million sequenced T cells were considered lower bounds and underestimates.

Systemically healthy Caucasian individuals from Russia, approximately 39 in total and aged about 6 to 90 years, were included as donors. Each donor gave about 9.7 milliliters of peripheral blood, drawn into EDTA-treated Vacutainer tubes. Ficoll-Paque density-gradient centrifugation was used to isolate PBMCs, with at least 6.5 million per sample. Total RNA was extracted from PBMCs with Trizol reagent, with at least 6 micrograms obtained per sample. The percentages of naive CD45RAhigh/CD27high T cells were determined by flow cytometry on a PBMC aliquot from every donor. Concerning this clonotype: Its antigen is not yet known. Base qualities are missing; no much larger clone stands one base away.

Receptors were amplified or captured by 5' RACE. The sample was run on an Illumina HiSeq 2500. The second PCR ran for about 7 to 11 cycles and used a J-beta primer mix along with a sample-barcoded 5' primer. A template-switch 5' adaptor carrying 12 random nucleotides introduced a unique molecular identifier onto each TCR beta cDNA molecule. At least 2.5 million CDR3-containing paired-end reads were obtained from each sample. All of the RNA was converted into first-strand cDNA using the Mint cDNA synthesis kit, with a TRBC-specific oligonucleotide serving as the primer. Following uracil-DNA glycosylase treatment, all cDNA underwent a first 18-cycle PCR with the universal primers M1SS and BC2_uni_R. The authors' pipeline ran thus. Normalization of each sample was performed by random selection of 1 million high-quality reads, each carrying a distinct molecular identifier. Reads sharing molecular identifiers were discarded rather than binned into consensus sequences. MiTCR, set to a Q25 quality threshold and the strictest error-elimination algorithm, was used for CDR3 identification, clonotype clustering and error correction. Lower-bound total TCR beta diversity was estimated with a nonparametric unseen species model using Euler transformation. Through fastp at Q25 and MiXCR, TCRdb rebuilt clones from the public reads, retaining in-frame beta chains. Rows are unified per CDR3 protein, each entry keeping the most common DNA and genes. The V and J calls shown here were made by TCRdb, not taken from the authors' results. In this sample the table shows about a million distinct CDR3 sequences, about 48% of which occur a single time. The ten largest clones represent roughly 13% of the sample.

Sequenced sample: blood. This clonotype was sampled from a man aged 25-45 years in good health.

The CDR3: CASSVGQSQHF. The DNA sequence follows: TGTGCCAGCAGCGTGGGACAAAGCCAGCATTTT. This receptor chain uses TRBV7-2 and TRBJ1-5; TRBD1 is possibly the D segment (6 matching bases). From cysteine to phenylalanine, the CDR3 is 11 amino acids long. The kept DNA is CDR3 alone, 33 bases in frame from the first base. V was cut back by 5 bases and J by 12 bases, leaving a gap of 11 bases between them. The germline V gene sets CDR1 to SGHTA and CDR2 to FQGNSA.